The source of this T cell receptor beta chain is a study of vaccination and CD4 T cells after COVID-19. The Oncomine TCR Beta short-read assay was applied to DNA of cultured CD4+ T cells. Each CDR3 protein gets one entry after TCRdb re-called the PCR reads with MiXCR. The sample has under 25,000 distinct CDR3 sequences; 45% to 70% are singletons. Details on this clonotype: Its target is unknown.

Trimming stripped 4 bases from V and 3 bases from J, with 9 bases between. The V gene's germline CDR1 is DFQATT and CDR2 SNEGSKA (reference sequence). The CDR3 covers 13 residues. Described treatment: approximately nine-day PBMC culture with coronavirus spike peptide pools or control peptides (ViraFEST assay). ViraFEST stimulated the growth of antigen-specific T cells using peptide pools and subsequently profiled their TCRs by sequencing. The origin of this receptor is a human donor who had recovered from COVID-19. The chain couples TRBV20-1 to TRBJ2-2; the D gene is possibly TRBD2 (6 bases). The sequenced material came from CD4+ T cells from blood, cultured in vitro. The CDR3 protein is CSAKQRDTGELFF. DNA of the CDR3: TGCAGTGCTAAACAGCGGGACACCGGGGAGCTGTTTTTT.